Below are 25 T cell receptor beta chains sequenced from a single sample in a study of CD8+CD57+ T cells in acquired aplastic anemia. In patients chosen for sequencing, flow cytometry had shown CD8+CD57+ cell expansion. Genomic DNA provided the template from which TCR beta VDJ and CDR3 profiles were obtained. MiXCR, applied by TCRdb to the reads, yields one record per CDR3 protein. The sample has hundreds of thousands of distinct CDR3 sequences, around 33% seen once. Input material: sorted CD4+, CD8+, or CD8+CD57+ T cells (not recorded which) from PBMCs. The receptors stem from a human donor with aplastic anemia.

In regard to this clonotype: This sequence may be a read error, since a much larger clone differs from it by one base. It is unclear where the CDR3 begins or ends on the DNA, so no DNA is shown, and the CDR3 is as TCRdb lists it. The chain uses TRBV15 and TRBJ1-2. Germline V gene data show CDR1 as LNHNV and CDR2 as YYDKDF (reference sequence). Both ends counted, the CDR3 spans 14 residues. The CDR3 loop is CVTSRDVLNYGCTF.

This chain links TRBV20-1 with TRBJ2-1, with TRBD2 as a possible D gene (7 bases). Trimming removed 5 bases at V and 9 bases at J, with 23 bases between. CDR3 length: 15 residues. Germline V gene lookup returns CDR1 DFQATT and CDR2 SNEGSKA (reference sequence). CDR3: CSAGLRAGANTEQFF. The CDR3 DNA is TGCAGTGCTGGCCTACGGGCGGGGGCCAACACTGAGCAGTTCTTC.

The rearrangement joins TRBV25-1 to TRBJ1-3; tentatively, D is TRBD1 (5 bases). Germline V gives CDR1 MGHDK, CDR2 SYGVNS. The CDR3 consists of 13 residues. With 6 bases removed from V and 14 bases from J, the gap between germline ends came to 20 bases. The CDR3 loop reads CASRTGGDRDLYF. CDR3 in DNA: TGTGCCAGCAGGACGGGGGGGGACCGGGATTTATATTTT.

This clonotype has just one count. Germline is not matched at one junction end, which may reflect a read error. The J gene is TRBJ2-7, the V gene TRBV9; 8 positions agree with TRBD1. CDR3 length: 17 residues. CDR1 SGDLS and CDR2 YYNGEE come from the germline V gene. The CDR3 is CASSVGAGTGYSYGQYF. DNA of the CDR3: TGTGCCAGCAGCGTAGGGGCCGGGACAGGTTACTCCTACGGGCAGTACTTC.

In the case of this clonotype: A much larger clone lies one base from this, so it may be a read error. The CDR3 region is CASSTTGGGETQYF. The CDR3 DNA reads TGTGCCAGCAGCACGACAGGGGGTGGAGAGACCCAGTACTTC. This chain links TRBV7-8 with TRBJ2-5, with 9 positions matching TRBD1. Germline CDR1 is SGHVS and CDR2 is FQNEAQ. The junction had 5 bases not matched to a gene; V was cut back by 5 bases and J by 4 bases. This CDR3 is built from 14 residues.

V and J are TRBV7-3 and TRBJ2-5, with D perhaps matching TRBD2 (6 bases). The V gene lost 3 bases and the J gene lost 5 bases, with 10 bases spanning the gap. The CDR3 totals 13 residues. The germline V gene has CDR1 SGHTA and CDR2 FQGTGA. CDR3 nucleotide sequence: TGTGCCAGCAGCTTCCAGGGAGGTGAGACCCAGTACTTC. Translating it yields CASSFQGGETQYF.

This clonotype was seen ten or more times. The gene calls are TRBV2 and TRBJ2-1, with D perhaps TRBD2 (6 bases). Trimming left V 4 bases short and J 7 bases short, with 8 bases between. CDR1 and CDR2 from the germline V gene are SNHLY and FYNNEI. The CDR3 has 12 amino acids. Here the CDR3 reads CASSGGENEQFF. The CDR3 DNA follows: TGTGCCAGCAGTGGGGGGGAGAATGAGCAGTTCTTC.

V is TRBV4-1 and J is TRBJ2-2, with no clear D. The germline V gene has CDR1 MGHRA and CDR2 YSYEKL. The CDR3 sequence is 14 residues long. V lost 4 bases to trimming and J lost 10 bases, with 16 bases between them. The CDR3 DNA sequence: TGCGCCAGCAGCCCGGGCCTTGCCCTTTCGGAGCTGTTTTTT. It translates to CASSPGLALSELFF.

The CDR3 sequence is CAISEGNYGYTF. CDR3 bases: TGTGCCATCAGTGAGGGGAACTATGGCTACACCTTC. The rearrangement uses TRBV10-3 and TRBJ1-2; D is undetermined. The length of the CDR3 is 12 residues. Between the trimmed V and J ends, which lost 2 bases and 2 bases, there was a span of 3 bases. CDR1 and CDR2 from the germline V gene are ENHRY and SYGVKD.

This clonotype was counted a few times. The chain employs TRBV19 and TRBJ2-1; TRBD2 matches 9 bases. The CDR3 runs 16 residues. Germline trimming cut 7 bases from V and 4 bases from J; bases unmatched to any gene: 11. Germline CDR1 is LNHDA and CDR2 is SQIVND (reference sequence). The CDR3 DNA follows: TGTGCCAGTACCCCCCGACTAGCGGAGAGGTACAATGAGCAGTTCTTC. It is translated as CASTPRLAERYNEQFF.

Many counts were recorded for this clonotype. The J gene is TRBJ1-5, the V gene TRBV5-1; D might be TRBD1 (6 bases). There are 14 residues in the CDR3. Germline V gene lookup returns CDR1 SGHRS and CDR2 YFSETQ. The V end lost 4 bases, the J end lost 0 bases, and 8 bases lay between the germline ends. The CDR3 DNA is TGCGCCAGCAGCGAGGGGGATAGCAATCAGCCCCAGCATTTT. It yields the protein CASSEGDSNQPQHF. Full variable domain (rest looked up from reference TRBV5-1 and TRBJ1-5): KAGVTQTPRYLIKTRGQQVTLSCSPISGHRSVSWYQQTPGQGLQFLFEYFSETQRNKGNFPGRFSGRQFSNSRSEMNVSTLELGDSALYLCASSEGDSNQPQHFGDGTRLSIL.

This chain connects TRBV19 to TRBJ1-1; 7 bases agree with TRBD1. This CDR3 is 17 amino acids long. Germline V CDR1 and CDR2: LNHDA, SQIVND (reference sequence). Unmatched junction bases numbered 14, after V lost 3 bases and J lost 4 bases. DNA for the CDR3: TGTGCCAGTAGTATGCAGGGGGTAAGAGGATTTGGCACTGAAGCTTTCTTT. It is translated as CASSMQGVRGFGTEAFF.

This clonotype has just a few counts. The rearrangement joins TRBV20-1 to TRBJ1-1; 7 nucleotides align to TRBD1. Germline CDR1 is DFQATT and CDR2 is SNEGSKA (reference sequence). V was clipped by 3 bases and J by 3 bases; unmatched bases: 1. This CDR3 region has 12 residues. The CDR3 DNA reads TGCAGTGCTAGGCAGGGGGACACTGAAGCTTTCTTT. Translating gives CSARQGDTEAFF.

This clonotype was picked up many times. This chain links TRBV5-1 with TRBJ1-2; 10 nucleotides align to TRBD1. J lost 7 bases, V lost 4 bases, and 4 bases had no gene match. Germline lookup yields CDR1 SGHRS and CDR2 YFSETQ. This CDR3 is 13 amino acids long. The CDR3 sequence is CASSGDRGPGYTF. The CDR3 DNA reads as TGCGCCAGCAGCGGGGACAGGGGACCTGGCTACACCTTC.

The chain joins TRBV7-3 to TRBJ2-7, with D possibly being TRBD1 (5 bases). The ends were cut back, 6 bases at V and 3 bases at J, with 15 bases in the middle. CDR3 size: 14 residues. Germline CDR1 reads SGHTA; CDR2 reads FQGTGA. The CDR3 nucleotides are TGTGCCAGCAGACCGACACCTGACAGCTACGAGCAGTACTTC. It codes for CASRPTPDSYEQYF.

A note on this clonotype: This may stem from a read error, because a much larger clone lies one nucleotide away. The rearrangement links TRBV19 to TRBJ1-3; the D gene is possibly TRBD1 (5 bases). This CDR3 is 15 amino acids long. Germline CDR1 reads LNHDA; CDR2 reads SQIVND (reference sequence). The CDR3: CASCIGGISGNTIYF. CDR3 coding DNA: TGTGCCAGTTGTATCGGGGGGATCTCTGGAAACACCATATATTTT.

This clonotype was found many times. This chain uses TRBV19 with TRBJ1-3; D remains ambiguous. V lost 3 bases and J lost 1, with 10 bases in between. CDR1 is LNHDA and CDR2 is SQIVND in the germline V gene (reference sequence). The CDR3 loop spans 15 amino acids. The CDR3, as DNA: TGTGCCAGTAGTATTAGAGGGAATTCTGGAAACACCATATATTTT. Protein: CASSIRGNSGNTIYF.

The CDR3 region is CASSPREGPTYEQYF. In DNA form, the CDR3 reads TGCGCCAGCAGCCCAAGGGAGGGGCCGACCTACGAGCAGTACTTC. The chain has TRBV4-3 and TRBJ2-7; 7 nucleotides agree with TRBD2. Per the germline V gene, CDR1 is LGHNA and CDR2 is YSLEER. Trimming removed 4 bases from V and 2 bases from J; junction bases left unmatched: 8. The CDR3 is 15 amino acids.

This rearrangement joins TRBV20-1 to TRBJ1-4, with D possibly TRBD1 on 5 matching bases. The CDR3 is 15 amino acids. Germline CDR1 and CDR2: DFQATT and SNEGSKA (reference sequence). The V end was cut by 0 bases, the J end by 4 bases, with 12 bases between. The CDR3 DNA follows: TGCAGTGCTAGAGACGGGACTATAAGTAATGAAAAACTGTTTTTT. Residues: CSARDGTISNEKLFF.

A word on this clonotype: This may stem from a read error, because a much larger clone lies one nucleotide away. V usage is TRBV19 and J usage is TRBJ1-1; D possibly corresponds to TRBD1 (6 bases). The CDR3 sequence is 14 residues long. CDR1 is LNHDA, CDR2 SQIVND, per germline (reference sequence). The CDR3 region is CASSMTGWNTGAFF. In DNA form, the CDR3 reads TGTGCCAGTAGTATGACAGGTTGGAACACTGGAGCTTTCTTT. Looking up the rest from reference TRBV19 and TRBJ1-1 gives the full variable domain: DGGITQSPKYLFRKEGQNVTLSCEQNLNHDAMYWYRQDPGQGLRLIYYSQIVNDFQKGDIAEGYSVSREKKESFPLTVTSAQKNPTAFYLCASSMTGWNTGAFFGQGTRLTVV.

This clonotype has only a few counts. The chain couples TRBV19 to TRBJ2-7, with D unresolved. Trimming removed 5 bases at V and 7 bases at J, with 6 bases between. Germline V lookup: CDR1 LNHDA, CDR2 SQIVND (reference sequence). This CDR3 comprises 10 residues. This chain's CDR3 is CASSPQEQYF. Here the CDR3 DNA reads TGTGCCAGTAGTCCACAAGAGCAGTACTTC.

This rearrangement joins TRBV15 to TRBJ2-2; a possible D gene is TRBD2 (6 bases). This CDR3 region has 17 residues. Trimming stripped 3 bases from V and 5 bases from J, with 19 bases between. Germline V gene data show CDR1 as LNHNV and CDR2 as YYDKDF (reference sequence). The CDR3, as DNA: TGTGCCACCAGCAGCCCTATGGGAGGAGGATTAACCGGGGAGCTGTTTTTT. This encodes CATSSPMGGGLTGELFF.

This clonotype was recorded only once. J is TRBJ1-6 and V is TRBV10-3; TRBD1 is a possible D gene (6 bases). Germline V gene sequence: CDR1 ENHRY, CDR2 SYGVKD. The CDR3 consists of 15 residues. V shed 10 bases and J shed 3 bases, with 16 bases lying between them. The DNA of the CDR3 is TGTGCCAGCACCACCGGACAGATCTATAATTCACCCCTCCACTTT. It specifies CASTTGQIYNSPLHF.

This chain connects TRBV20-1 to TRBJ2-7; D assignment may be TRBD1 or TRBD2 (5 bases each). Germline V lookup: CDR1 DFQATT, CDR2 SNEGSKA (reference sequence). This CDR3 comprises 14 residues. V was cut by 1 base and J by 2 bases, with 12 bases left in between. CDR3 in amino acids: CSARAPGPPYEQYF. In nucleotides, the CDR3 is TGCAGTGCTAGAGCCCCGGGACCTCCCTACGAGCAGTACTTC.

The chain combines TRBV6-1 with TRBJ2-4; no firm D call. Germline V gene sequence: CDR1 MNHNS, CDR2 SASEGT. This CDR3 region has 15 residues. The V gene lost 5 bases and the J gene lost 2 bases, with 13 bases spanning the gap. CDR3 loop: CASSRPAVPKNIQYF. The CDR3 nucleotides are TGTGCCAGCAGTCGCCCGGCCGTACCCAAAAACATTCAGTACTTC.